The 20 T cell receptor beta chains given below trace back to one sample, sequenced in a study of blood T cell repertoires in COVID-19. Repertoires were generated with immunoSEQ multiplex PCR, while TCRdb's copy carries only in-frame clones and drops some. The table lists approximately 150,000 clones, roughly 79% of them singletons. Sequencing used peripheral blood. These receptors all stem from a man between 50 and 59 years old with active or convalescent COVID-19.

The chain employs TRBV2 and TRBJ2-1, with TRBD2 identical over 7 bases. Per the germline V gene, CDR1 is SNHLY and CDR2 is FYNNEI. This CDR3 spans 12 amino acids. Trimming removed 11 bases from V and 7 bases from J; junction bases left unmatched: 8. Here the CDR3 reads CALSAGRNEQFF. The CDR3 bases are TGTGCCCTCTCGGCCGGGAGGAATGAGCAGTTCTTC.

J is TRBJ1-4 and V is TRBV9; a weak D match, TRBD1 (5 bases). The germline V gene has CDR1 SGDLS and CDR2 YYNGEE. V lost 0 bases and J 4 bases, leaving 7 bases between the germline ends. The CDR3 has 14 amino acids. The CDR3 bases are TGTGCCAGCAGCGTAGACAGGTATAATGAAAAACTGTTTTTT. It encodes CASSVDRYNEKLFF. The whole variable domain, remainder taken from reference TRBV9 and TRBJ1-4, is DSGVTQTPKHLITATGQRVTLRCSPRSGDLSVYWYQQSLDQGLQFLIQYYNGEERAKGNILERFSAQQFPDLHSELNLSSLELGDSALYFCASSVDRYNEKLFFGSGTQLSVL.

This clone has just one count. The chain employs TRBV7-2 and TRBJ2-7; TRBD2 aligns across 8 bases. Trimming removed 3 bases from V and 2 bases from J; junction bases left unmatched: 15. The germline V gene has CDR1 SGHTA and CDR2 FQGNSA. This CDR3 comprises 18 residues. This CDR3 is CASSFVGRGGQTTYEQYF. CDR3 sequence (DNA): TGTGCCAGCAGCTTTGTGGGACGGGGGGGTCAGACTACCTACGAGCAGTACTTC.

This clone has more than one count but fewer than ten. The chain uses TRBV6-4 and TRBJ2-7; 9 positions agree with TRBD2. Trimming took 0 bases from V and 4 from J; bases not matched to a gene: 7. Germline V gives CDR1 MRHNA, CDR2 SNTAGT. This CDR3 has 16 residues. Written as DNA, the CDR3 is TGTGCCAGCAGTGACTCTTTTGCGGGAGGGATATACGAGCAGTACTTC. Amino acid sequence: CASSDSFAGGIYEQYF.

The rearrangement joins TRBV6-6 to TRBJ1-5, with unresolved D. The CDR3 extends over 12 amino acids. Germline CDR1 MNHNY, CDR2 SVGAGI (reference sequence). Trimming removed 5 bases from V and 6 bases from J, with 8 bases in between. This CDR3 is CASSHTSQPQHF. The CDR3 DNA follows: TGTGCCAGCAGTCACACAAGTCAGCCCCAGCATTTT.

The gene calls are TRBV5-8 and TRBJ2-2; D may be TRBD2 (6 bases). The V and J ends lost 10 bases and 6 bases respectively, with 19 bases between them. The CDR3 is 14 amino acids. Germline CDR1 is SGHTS and CDR2 is YDEGEE. CDR3 residues: CAPRFGRYAGELFF. For the CDR3, the DNA is TGTGCCCCCAGATTTGGGAGGTATGCCGGGGAGCTGTTTTTT.

This chain uses TRBV7-9 with TRBJ2-7; 10 nucleotides align to TRBD2. There are 16 residues in the CDR3. The germline gives CDR1 SEHNR, CDR2 FQNEAQ (reference sequence). V lost 8 bases to trimming and J lost 3 bases; unmatched junction nucleotides: 13. CDR3 bases: TGTGCCAGCCTCCCCCAGCTAGCGGGGGTAAACTACGAGCAGTACTTC. Protein: CASLPQLAGVNYEQYF.

The chain uses TRBV19 and TRBJ1-1; unclear D gene. Trimming stripped 1 base from V and 0 bases from J, with 6 bases between. This CDR3 contains 14 residues. Germline lookup yields CDR1 LNHDA and CDR2 SQIVND (reference sequence). The CDR3 protein is CASSIGAMNTEAFF. The CDR3 DNA reads as TGTGCCAGTAGTATAGGAGCCATGAACACTGAAGCTTTCTTT.

The sample holds one count of this clone. The CDR3 sequence is CASSVELQGGYNEQFF. The CDR3, as DNA: TGTGCCAGCAGCGTAGAATTACAGGGGGGGTACAATGAGCAGTTCTTC. The genes are TRBV9 and TRBJ2-1, with D tentatively TRBD1 (8 bases). The CDR3 extends over 16 amino acids. Germline V gene lookup returns CDR1 SGDLS and CDR2 YYNGEE. Trimming left V 0 bases short and J 4 bases short, with 14 bases between.

This clone was found a few times. The chain employs TRBV28 and TRBJ2-1; maybe TRBD2 (6 bases). V lost 3 bases to trimming and J lost 3 bases, with 15 bases between them. CDR3 length: 16 amino acids. Germline lookup yields CDR1 MDHEN and CDR2 SYDVKM. The DNA of the CDR3 is TGTGCCAGCAGTTTTCAGGCGGGGCTCGTCTACAATGAGCAGTTCTTC. Protein: CASSFQAGLVYNEQFF.

The chain is built from TRBV5-1 and TRBJ2-3; possible D gene TRBD2, 5 bases. Germline V gene lookup returns CDR1 SGHRS and CDR2 YFSETQ. The CDR3 totals 15 residues. V lost 0 bases and J lost 3, with 11 bases in between. CDR3 bases: TGCGCCAGCAGCTTGGTCCCGCTAGCAACAGATACGCAGTATTTT. This sequence encodes CASSLVPLATDTQYF.

This rearrangement joins TRBV28 to TRBJ1-2; 7 bases are shared with TRBD1. CDR1 MDHEN and CDR2 SYDVKM come from the germline V gene. The CDR3 runs 16 residues. The trim removed 2 bases at V and 6 bases at J, leaving 12 bases unmatched. The CDR3 nucleotides read TGTGCCAGCAGTTTAGGATTTGTAGGGGGCACAAATGGCTACACCTTC. Protein product: CASSLGFVGGTNGYTF.

The V call is TRBV19, the J call TRBJ2-3, with 12 bases lining up with TRBD2. This CDR3 has 15 residues. CDR1 and CDR2 (germline): LNHDA, SQIVND (reference sequence). Unmatched junction bases numbered 2, after V lost 5 bases and J lost 2 bases. CDR3: CASSRTSGTTDTQYF. The CDR3 DNA reads TGTGCCAGTAGTCGGACTAGCGGGACCACAGATACGCAGTATTTT.

The rearrangement uses TRBV19 and TRBJ2-3, with 15 bases that match TRBD2. The germline V gene has CDR1 LNHDA and CDR2 SQIVND (reference sequence). Germline trimming cut 1 base from V and 4 bases from J; bases unmatched to any gene: 6. There are 18 residues in the CDR3. The CDR3 protein is CASSIARGLAGGPDTQYF. In DNA form, the CDR3 reads TGTGCCAGTAGTATAGCCAGGGGACTAGCGGGAGGCCCAGATACGCAGTATTTT.

This chain links TRBV5-1 with TRBJ2-5; 9 nucleotides align to TRBD1. Germline-derived CDR1 and CDR2 are SGHRS and YFSETQ. V lost 6 bases, J lost 4 bases, and 7 bases stayed unmatched. This CDR3 region has 14 residues. The CDR3, as DNA: TGCGCCAGCAAGGACGGGACAGGGCTAGAGACCCAGTACTTC. It codes for CASKDGTGLETQYF.

The rearrangement joins TRBV19 to TRBJ1-1; 8 bases agree with TRBD1. CDR1 LNHDA and CDR2 SQIVND come from the germline V gene (reference sequence). Losses at the gene ends were 3 bases for V and 3 bases for J; bases not matched to a gene: 6. This CDR3 has 15 residues. CDR3 sequence (DNA): TGTGCCAGTAGTATGACGGGACAGGCCGACACTGAAGCTTTCTTT. As protein: CASSMTGQADTEAFF.

Worth noting for this clone: At one of its ends the junction is not consistent with the germline gene, which may arise from a read error. This chain links TRBV7-7 with TRBJ2-1; TRBD2 agrees at 13 bases. CDR3 length equals 15 residues. Germline assignment: CDR1 SSHAT and CDR2 FNYEAQ (reference sequence). The CDR3 spells CASSMGLAGKNEQFF. For the CDR3, the DNA is TGTGCTAGCAGCATGGGACTAGCGGGAAAGAATGAGCAGTTCTTC.

In nucleotides, the CDR3 is TGTGCCAGCAGCACCAAACACAGGGACACTGAAGCTTTCTTT. Translating it yields CASSTKHRDTEAFF. The rearrangement links TRBV2 to TRBJ1-1, with D perhaps matching TRBD1 (6 bases). Trimming stripped 6 bases from V and 3 bases from J, with 14 bases between. The CDR3 extends over 14 amino acids. CDR1 SNHLY and CDR2 FYNNEI come from the germline V gene.

The gene calls are TRBV14 and TRBJ2-1, with 8 nucleotides matching TRBD2. The CDR3 is 20 residues long. Trimming took 0 bases from V and 0 from J; bases not matched to a gene: 13. The germline V gene encodes CDR1 SGHDN and CDR2 FVKESK. The CDR3 DNA reads TGTGCCAGCAGCCAAGATTCCGGACTAGCCTGGCGCAGCTCCTACAATGAGCAGTTCTTC. Protein product: CASSQDSGLAWRSSYNEQFF.

The rearrangement uses TRBV29-1 and TRBJ2-7; 10 bases match TRBD1. The ends lost 6 bases at V and 6 bases at J; junction bases unmatched: 11. The length of the CDR3 is 14 residues. Germline-derived CDR1 and CDR2 are SQVTM and ANQGSEA. CDR3 residues: CSVQGTGAPSEQYF. The CDR3 DNA reads as TGCAGCGTCCAAGGGACAGGGGCCCCCTCCGAGCAGTACTTC.